The rows below give T cell receptor beta chains drawn from one sample of a study of shared clonotypes between healthy human individuals. Sequencing used immunoSEQ multiplex PCR; TCRdb keeps in-frame clones, though not all of them. The sample contains approximately 710,000 clones, about nine tenths of which appear only once. The sequencing sample was made of memory CD8+ T cells from PBMCs. All receptors come from a man younger than 35 in good health. Some clones in this sample may be carry-over from other donors' samples. The CDR3 runs from the conserved cysteine through the conserved F or W. A D gene is named only where the DNA matches it firmly. Only part of the rows carry a size: once, few, many, or a class if the clone is expanded.

V gene	D gene	J gene	clone size	CDR3 DNA	CDR3 protein
TRBV28	NA	TRBJ2-5	NA	TGTGCCAGCAGAAGTCATCCCTCCGGGGCCCGGGAGACCCAGTACTTC	CASRSHPSGARETQYF
TRBV9	NA	TRBJ1-4	NA	TGTGCCAGCAGCGTACAGGGGAGGGATGAAAAACTGTTTTTT	CASSVQGRDEKLFF
TRBV11-2	TRBD1	TRBJ1-3	NA	TGTGCCAGCAGCTCCCTTTGGGACAGGGGGCTCCGAACTGGAAACACCATATATTTT	CASSSLWDRGLRTGNTIYF
TRBV28	TRBD2	TRBJ2-2	once	TGTGCCAGCAGTCCAGAAATAGGCCTAGCGGGAAGGGTCGGGGAGCTGTTTTTT	CASSPEIGLAGRVGELFF
TRBV7-9	NA	TRBJ2-7	NA	TGTGCCACAAATGGGGGCGTTCTCCCCTACGAGCAGTACTTC	CATNGGVLPYEQYF
TRBV27	NA	TRBJ2-3	NA	TGTGCCAGCAGTCCCCAGGACAGATTATTCACAGATACGCAGTATTTT	CASSPQDRLFTDTQYF
TRBV28	TRBD2	TRBJ2-7	NA	TGTGCCAGCAGCCGGCCGGAGCGAGCGGGGTGGTCCTACGAGCAGTACTTC	CASSRPERAGWSYEQYF
TRBV7-9	NA	TRBJ2-5	once	TGTGCCAGCACCCCCCCCGTAGCGCGCCGGTTTGGGACCCAGTACTTC	CASTPPVARRFGTQYF
TRBV5-1	TRBD2	TRBJ2-7	many	TGCGCCAGCAGCTTGGAGCCTCAGAGCGGGATTGCCTACGAGCAGTACTTC	CASSLEPQSGIAYEQYF
TRBV6-5	NA	TRBJ2-7	NA	TGTGCCAGCAGTTACTCGGGGAGCGGCTACGAGCAGTACTTC	CASSYSGSGYEQYF
TRBV29-1	NA	TRBJ2-1	NA	TGCAGCGCCGGGGGACTCCGATACAATGAGCAGTTCTTC	CSAGGLRYNEQFF
TRBV2	TRBD2	TRBJ2-1	NA	TGTGCCAGCAGTGATATCGCGTTGGGGGGGAGGTACAATGAGCAGTTCTTC	CASSDIALGGRYNEQFF
TRBV19	TRBD2	TRBJ2-7	NA	TGTGCCAGTAGTACGCGGGAGGGCGACGAGCAGTACTTC	CASSTREGDEQYF
TRBV7-9	NA	TRBJ2-7	NA	TGTGCCAGCAGCTTAGGGCAGCCGCTCCAGTACTTC	CASSLGQPLQYF
TRBV9	NA	TRBJ2-2	NA	TGTGCCAGCAGCGTAGTACCCCAAGCGAACACCGGGGAGCTGTTTTTT	CASSVVPQANTGELFF
TRBV10-3	NA	TRBJ2-7	NA	TGTGCCATCAGTGAGTCAAGCTTTGAGGGGCTAGGGGAGCAGTACTTC	CAISESSFEGLGEQYF
TRBV5-5	NA	TRBJ2-7	NA	TGTGCCAGCAGCTCACTGCGGGACGCCCCTAACTACGAGCAGTACTTC	CASSSLRDAPNYEQYF
TRBV11-2	NA	TRBJ1-4	NA	TGTGCCAGCAGCTTAGGCCTCCGGGACGTTATTTTT	CASSLGLRDVIF
TRBV18	TRBD2	TRBJ2-3	once	TGTGCCAGCTCACCACCCGGACTAGCGGGAGTATGGGATACGCAGTATTTT	CASSPPGLAGVWDTQYF
TRBV10-3	NA	TRBJ2-2	few	TGTGCCATCGGGGTAAACACCGGGGAGCTGTTTTTT	CAIGVNTGELFF
TRBV5-5	TRBD2	TRBJ2-3	NA	TGTGCCAGCAGCCATCTTTGGACTAGCGGAACAGATACGCAGTATTTT	CASSHLWTSGTDTQYF
TRBV25-1	NA	TRBJ1-1	NA	TGTGCCAGTGCTCTCCAACAAACGGCGGGCCCCATGAACACTGAAGCTTTCTTT	CASALQQTAGPMNTEAFF
TRBV7-9	NA	TRBJ2-5	NA	TGTGCCAGCCTACCGAGGGTAGCGGCCAAAGAAGAGACCCAGTACTTC	CASLPRVAAKEETQYF